These T cell receptor beta chains were read from a single sample in a study of Ad26.COV2.S vaccination and SARS-CoV-2 variants. Libraries were prepared by immunoSEQ multiplex PCR; TCRdb keeps only in-frame clonotypes and omits some of them. The sample has about 370,000 clones, about 85% seen once; the top ten hold 3.5%. Sequenced material: peripheral blood, taken in a trial of Ad26.COV2.S vaccine versus placebo. These receptors were collected from a person aged 18-60 years who received the Ad26.COV2.S COVID-19 vaccine or a placebo. Each CDR3 is given with its conserved first and last residue. A D gene is named only where the DNA matches it firmly. Some rows have no size entry. The others give once, few or many, or a class for an expanded clone.

clone_size | j_call | d_call | v_call | cdr3_aa | cdr3_nt
few | TRBJ1-1 | . | TRBV15 | CATSRAQENTEAFF | TGTGCCACCAGCAGAGCACAGGAGAACACTGAAGCTTTCTTT
. | TRBJ1-2 | . | TRBV9 | CASSVGDRTLYGYTF | TGTGCCAGCAGCGTAGGTGACCGGACGCTCTATGGCTACACCTTC
. | TRBJ2-5 | . | TRBV19 | CASSIGTLGETQYF | TGTGCCAGTAGTATCGGGACCCTAGGAGAGACCCAGTACTTC
. | TRBJ1-5 | TRBD1 | TRBV12-3/TRBV12-4 | CASRDRGHQPQHF | TGTGCCAGCAGGGACAGGGGGCACCAGCCCCAGCATTTT
. | TRBJ2-5 | . | TRBV4-1 | CASSQKSINWETQYF | TGCGCCAGCAGCCAGAAGAGTATAAACTGGGAGACCCAGTACTTC
. | TRBJ2-4 | TRBD1 | TRBV7-6 | CASSFSRGTGASLAKNIQYF | TGTGCCAGCAGCTTCTCCCGCGGGACAGGAGCCTCACTAGCCAAAAACATTCAGTACTTC
. | TRBJ2-1 | . | TRBV28 | CASSLILQGASYNEQFF | TGTGCCAGCAGTTTAATCCTACAGGGTGCGTCCTACAATGAGCAGTTCTTC
. | TRBJ1-2 | TRBD1 | TRBV7-9 | CASRNTGARGYTF | TGTGCCAGCAGAAACACAGGGGCGCGGGGCTACACCTTC
. | TRBJ2-7 | TRBD1 | TRBV27 | CASSLAPFSGTGSYEQYF | TGTGCCAGCAGTTTAGCCCCATTTTCCGGGACAGGGAGCTACGAGCAGTACTTC
. | TRBJ2-7 | TRBD1 | TRBV7-2 | CASSLGDSGFYEQYF | TGTGCCAGCAGCTTGGGGGACAGCGGTTTTTACGAGCAGTACTTC
. | TRBJ1-2 | TRBD1 | TRBV15 | CATSVQPGTGPGYTF | TGTGCCACCAGCGTCCAACCCGGGACAGGGCCGGGCTACACCTTC
. | TRBJ2-3 | . | TRBV5-1 | CASSPDGSSDTQYF | TGCGCCAGCAGCCCGGACGGGAGCTCAGATACGCAGTATTTT
. | TRBJ1-1 | . | TRBV12-5 | CASGSSGAMNTEAFF | TGTGCTAGTGGTTCTTCAGGGGCGATGAACACTGAAGCTTTCTTT
. | TRBJ1-2 | TRBD1 | TRBV2 | CASTQDRAGYTF | TGTGCCAGCACTCAAGACAGGGCGGGCTACACCTTC
. | TRBJ2-2 | . | TRBV3-1/TRBV3-2 | CASSQVRYTGGGELFF | TGTGCCAGCAGCCAAGTCCGCTACACCGGGGGCGGGGAGCTGTTTTTT
. | TRBJ1-4 | . | TRBV2 | CASSQVLKLFF | TGTGCCAGCAGTCAAGTTCTGAAACTGTTTTTT
. | TRBJ1-2 | . | TRBV7-2 | CASSPRRDSGYGYTF | TGTGCCAGCAGCCCCAGGCGGGATTCCGGCTATGGCTACACCTTC
. | TRBJ2-5 | TRBD1 | TRBV25-1 | CARWNRGQLQETQYF | TGTGCCAGGTGGAACAGGGGCCAACTACAAGAGACCCAGTACTTC
once | TRBJ1-1 | TRBD1 | TRBV4-2 | CASSQDFGTGGTEAFF | TGTGCCAGCAGCCAAGATTTCGGCACAGGGGGGACTGAAGCTTTCTTT
. | TRBJ1-4 | TRBD1 | TRBV7-9 | CASSPGQGNEKLFF | TGTGCCAGCAGCCCGGGACAGGGAAATGAAAAACTGTTTTTT
. | TRBJ1-1 | . | TRBV6-5 | CASSSGLHTEAFF | TGTGCCAGCAGCTCGGGCCTGCACACTGAAGCTTTCTTT
. | TRBJ1-2 | . | TRBV12-3/TRBV12-4 | CASSFGTSYGYTF | TGTGCCAGCAGTTTCGGGACATCCTATGGCTACACCTTC
. | TRBJ2-3 | TRBD2 | TRBV29-1 | CSVETGELAGTDTQYF | TGCAGCGTTGAAACTGGCGAACTAGCGGGAACAGATACGCAGTATTTT
once | TRBJ1-2 | . | TRBV15 | CATSRDRAAPGYTF | TGTGCCACCAGCAGAGATAGAGCGGCTCCGGGCTACACCTTC
. | TRBJ1-1 | . | TRBV7-2 | CASSLAEGLTFF | TGTGCCAGCAGCTTAGCGGAAGGGTTGACTTTCTTT
. | TRBJ2-5 | . | TRBV6-1 | CASSELGETQYF | TGTGCCAGCAGTGAATTAGGGGAGACCCAGTACTTC
. | TRBJ2-5 | . | TRBV13 | CASSSRTVGETQYF | TGTGCCAGCAGCTCTCGGACCGTAGGGGAGACCCAGTACTTC
. | TRBJ2-7 | . | TRBV10-2 | CASSERFRTYEQYF | TGCGCCAGCAGTGAGCGCTTCCGGACCTACGAGCAGTACTTC
. | TRBJ2-1 | . | TRBV7-2 | CASSLRRNNEQFF | TGTGCCAGCAGCTTGCGACGGAACAATGAGCAGTTCTTC
. | TRBJ1-3 | . | TRBV5-1 | CASSLDSGSGNTIYF | TGCGCCAGCAGCTTGGACTCCGGCTCTGGAAACACCATATATTTT
. | TRBJ1-4 | . | TRBV5-6 | CASSSTGLNEKLFF | TGTGCCAGCAGCTCGACAGGACTTAATGAAAAACTGTTTTTT
. | TRBJ2-2 | . | TRBV24-1 | CATSASGQGFTGELFF | TGTGCCACCAGTGCCTCGGGCCAGGGGTTTACCGGGGAGCTGTTTTTT
. | TRBJ1-5 | . | TRBV19 | CASRVRVDQPQHF | TGTGCCAGTAGGGTGAGGGTTGATCAGCCCCAGCATTTT
. | TRBJ1-2 | . | TRBV6-5 | CASSPNSGSHGYTF | TGTGCCAGCAGTCCCAACTCAGGATCGCATGGCTACACCTTC
. | TRBJ1-2 | TRBD1 | TRBV15 | CATSRDGQGAYGYTF | TGTGCCACCAGCAGAGATGGTCAGGGGGCCTATGGCTACACCTTC
. | TRBJ2-7 | . | TRBV27 | CASRQRPYEQYF | TGTGCCAGCAGACAACGACCCTACGAGCAGTACTTC
. | TRBJ1-5 | TRBD1 | TRBV19 | CASTDRMYQPQHF | TGTGCCAGTACGGACAGGATGTATCAGCCCCAGCATTTT
. | TRBJ1-3 | . | TRBV20-1 | CSASPSRNSGNTIYF | TGCAGTGCTAGTCCCTCCAGGAACTCTGGAAACACCATATATTTT
once | TRBJ1-1 | . | TRBV25-1 | CASSDTKAEAFF | TGTGCCAGCAGTGATACCAAGGCTGAAGCTTTCTTT
. | TRBJ1-4 | . | TRBV19 | CATRSTGATNEKLFF | TGTGCCACAAGATCGACAGGAGCAACTAATGAAAAACTGTTTTTT